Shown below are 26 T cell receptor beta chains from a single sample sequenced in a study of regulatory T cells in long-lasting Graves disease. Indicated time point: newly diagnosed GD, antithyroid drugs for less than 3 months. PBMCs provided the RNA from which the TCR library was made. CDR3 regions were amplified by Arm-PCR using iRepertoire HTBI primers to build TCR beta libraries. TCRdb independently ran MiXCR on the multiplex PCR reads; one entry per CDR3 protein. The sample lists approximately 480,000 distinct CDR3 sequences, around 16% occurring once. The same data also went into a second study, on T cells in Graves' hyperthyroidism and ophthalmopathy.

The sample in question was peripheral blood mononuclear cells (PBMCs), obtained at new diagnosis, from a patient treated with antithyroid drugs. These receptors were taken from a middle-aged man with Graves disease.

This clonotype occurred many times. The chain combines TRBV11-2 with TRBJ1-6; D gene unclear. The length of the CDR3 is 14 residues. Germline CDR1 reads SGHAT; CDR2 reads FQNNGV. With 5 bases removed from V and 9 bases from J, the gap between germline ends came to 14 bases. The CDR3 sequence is CASSNRQTGSPLHF. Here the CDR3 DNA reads TGTGCCAGCAGCAATAGACAAACGGGTTCACCCCTCCACTTT.

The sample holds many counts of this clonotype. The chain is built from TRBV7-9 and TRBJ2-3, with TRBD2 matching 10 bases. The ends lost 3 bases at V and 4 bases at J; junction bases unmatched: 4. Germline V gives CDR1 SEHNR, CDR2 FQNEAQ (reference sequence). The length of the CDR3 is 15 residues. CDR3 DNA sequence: TGTGCCAGCAGCTTTCTAGCGGGGGACGCAGATACGCAGTATTTT. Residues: CASSFLAGDADTQYF.

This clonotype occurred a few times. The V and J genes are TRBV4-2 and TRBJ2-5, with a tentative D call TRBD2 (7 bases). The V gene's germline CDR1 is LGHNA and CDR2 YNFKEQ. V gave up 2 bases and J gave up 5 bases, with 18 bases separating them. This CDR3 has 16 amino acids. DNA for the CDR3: TGTGCCAGCAGCCAATATGGCGGGGGCGGGGAGGAGACCCAGTACTTC. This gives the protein CASSQYGGGGEETQYF.

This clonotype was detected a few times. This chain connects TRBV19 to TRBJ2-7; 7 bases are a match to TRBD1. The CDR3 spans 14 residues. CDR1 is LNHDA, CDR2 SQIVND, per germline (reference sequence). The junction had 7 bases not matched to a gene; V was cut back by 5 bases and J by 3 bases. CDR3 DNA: TGTGCCAGTAGTGCCTTGGGACAGAGCTACGAGCAGTACTTC. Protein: CASSALGQSYEQYF.

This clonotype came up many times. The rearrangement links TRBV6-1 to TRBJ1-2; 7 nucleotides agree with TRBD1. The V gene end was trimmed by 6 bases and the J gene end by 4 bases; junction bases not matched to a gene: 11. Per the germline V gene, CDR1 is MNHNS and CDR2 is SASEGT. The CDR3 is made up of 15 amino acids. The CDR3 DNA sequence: TGTGCCAGCAGAACCCTCCGACAGGGCGCCTATGGCTACACCTTC. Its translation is CASRTLRQGAYGYTF.

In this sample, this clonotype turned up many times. The CDR3 DNA is TGTGCCAGCAGCCTCACAGGGGGATACAATGAGCAGTTCTTC. Amino acid sequence: CASSLTGGYNEQFF. This sequence joins TRBV11-3 and TRBJ2-1; 8 bases fit TRBD1. This CDR3 comprises 14 residues. Germline-derived CDR1 and CDR2 are SGHNT and YENEEA. Germline trimming cut 5 bases from V and 4 bases from J; bases unmatched to any gene: 4.

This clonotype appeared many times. CDR3 coding DNA: TGTGCCAGCAGTGCAGACCGACAGGGACGGCAGCCCCAGCATTTT. The encoded protein is CASSADRQGRQPQHF. This sequence joins TRBV6-1 and TRBJ1-5, with TRBD1 identical over 7 bases. The V and J ends lost 4 bases and 7 bases, in that order; junction bases with no gene match: 10. CDR3 length: 15 amino acids. Looked up from germline, CDR1 is MNHNS and CDR2 is SASEGT.

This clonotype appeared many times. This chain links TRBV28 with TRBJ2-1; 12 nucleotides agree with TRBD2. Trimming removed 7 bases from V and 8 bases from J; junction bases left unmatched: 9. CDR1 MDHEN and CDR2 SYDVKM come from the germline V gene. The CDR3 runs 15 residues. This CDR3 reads CASNLLAGGGDEQFF. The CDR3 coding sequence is TGTGCCAGCAACTTACTAGCGGGAGGAGGGGATGAGCAGTTCTTC. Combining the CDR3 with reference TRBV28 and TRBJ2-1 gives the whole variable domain DVKVTQSSRYLVKRTGEKVFLECVQDMDHENMFWYRQDPGLGLRLIYFSYDVKMKEKGDIPEGYSVSREKKERFSLILESASTNQTSMYLCASNLLAGGGDEQFFGPGTRLTVL.

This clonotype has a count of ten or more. CDR3 in DNA: TGTGCCAGCAGGGCCGCTCCAAGTAATGAAAAACTGTTTTTT. It codes for CASRAAPSNEKLFF. The chain joins TRBV28 to TRBJ1-4, with D hard to call. The CDR3 is made up of 14 amino acids. Between the trimmed V and J ends, which lost 6 bases and 4 bases, there was a span of 12 bases. Per germline, CDR1 MDHEN and CDR2 SYDVKM.

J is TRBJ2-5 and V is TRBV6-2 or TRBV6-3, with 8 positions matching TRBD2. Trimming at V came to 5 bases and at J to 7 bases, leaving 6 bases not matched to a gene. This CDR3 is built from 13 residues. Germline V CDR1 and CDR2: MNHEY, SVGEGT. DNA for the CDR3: TGTGCCAGCAGTGCGGGACTAGTCGGGACCCAGTACTTC. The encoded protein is CASSAGLVGTQYF.

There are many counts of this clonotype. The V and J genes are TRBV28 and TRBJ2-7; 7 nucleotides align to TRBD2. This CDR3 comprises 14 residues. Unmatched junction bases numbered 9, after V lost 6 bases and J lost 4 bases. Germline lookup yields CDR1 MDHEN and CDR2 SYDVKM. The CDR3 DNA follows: TGTGCCAGCAGCCCCCCTGGGGGGGGGTACGAGCAGTACTTC. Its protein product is CASSPPGGGYEQYF.

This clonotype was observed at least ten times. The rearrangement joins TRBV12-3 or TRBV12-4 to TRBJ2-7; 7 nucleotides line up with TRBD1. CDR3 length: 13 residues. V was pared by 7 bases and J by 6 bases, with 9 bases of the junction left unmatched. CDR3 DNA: TGTGCCAGCACCTCCAAAACAGGGGTCGAGCAGTACTTC. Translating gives CASTSKTGVEQYF.

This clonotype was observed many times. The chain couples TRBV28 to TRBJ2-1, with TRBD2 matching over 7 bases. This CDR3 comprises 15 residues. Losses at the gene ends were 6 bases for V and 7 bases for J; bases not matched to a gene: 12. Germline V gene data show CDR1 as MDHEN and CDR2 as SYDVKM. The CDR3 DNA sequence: TGTGCCAGCAGCTCAAGCGGGATAGCGGGTAATGAGCAGTTCTTC. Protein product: CASSSSGIAGNEQFF.

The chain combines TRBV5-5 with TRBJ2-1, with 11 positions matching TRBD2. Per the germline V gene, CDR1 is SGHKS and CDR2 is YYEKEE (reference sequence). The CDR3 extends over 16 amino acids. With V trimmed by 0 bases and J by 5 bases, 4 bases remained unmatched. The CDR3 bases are TGTGCCAGCAGCTTGGCCTTGGGACTAGCGGACAATGAGCAGTTCTTC. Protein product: CASSLALGLADNEQFF.

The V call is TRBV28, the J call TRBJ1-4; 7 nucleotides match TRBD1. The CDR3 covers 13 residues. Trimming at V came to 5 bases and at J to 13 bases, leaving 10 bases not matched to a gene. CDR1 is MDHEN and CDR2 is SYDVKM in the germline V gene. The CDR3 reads CASSQGGQNGLFF. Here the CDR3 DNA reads TGTGCCAGCAGTCAGGGGGGTCAAAACGGACTGTTTTTT. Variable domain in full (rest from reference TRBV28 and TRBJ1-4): DVKVTQSSRYLVKRTGEKVFLECVQDMDHENMFWYRQDPGLGLRLIYFSYDVKMKEKGDIPEGYSVSREKKERFSLILESASTNQTSMYLCASSQGGQNGLFFGSGTQLSVL.

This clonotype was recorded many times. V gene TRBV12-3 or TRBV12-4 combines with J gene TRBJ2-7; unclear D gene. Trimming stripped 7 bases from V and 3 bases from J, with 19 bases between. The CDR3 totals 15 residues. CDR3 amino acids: CASNSSSNPLYEQYF. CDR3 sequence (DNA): TGTGCCAGCAACAGTAGCTCGAACCCCCTCTACGAGCAGTACTTC.

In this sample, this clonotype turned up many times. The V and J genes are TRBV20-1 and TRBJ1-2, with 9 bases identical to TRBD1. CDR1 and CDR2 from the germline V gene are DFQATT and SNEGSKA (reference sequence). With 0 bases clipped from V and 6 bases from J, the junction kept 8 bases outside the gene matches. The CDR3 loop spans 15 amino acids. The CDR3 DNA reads TGCAGTGCTAGAGATTATACGGACAGGGGAAATGGCTACACCTTC. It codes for CSARDYTDRGNGYTF.

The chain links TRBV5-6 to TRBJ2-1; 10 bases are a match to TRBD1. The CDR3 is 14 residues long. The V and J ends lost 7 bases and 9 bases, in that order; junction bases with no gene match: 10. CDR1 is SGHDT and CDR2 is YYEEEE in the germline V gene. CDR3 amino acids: CASGRQGAKPEQFF. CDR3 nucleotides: TGTGCCAGCGGGAGACAGGGGGCGAAGCCTGAGCAGTTCTTC.

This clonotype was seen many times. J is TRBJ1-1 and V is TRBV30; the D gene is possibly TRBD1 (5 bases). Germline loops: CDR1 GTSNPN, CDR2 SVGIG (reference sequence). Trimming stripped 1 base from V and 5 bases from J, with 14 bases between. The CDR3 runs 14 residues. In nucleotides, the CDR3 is TGTGCCTGGAGTGAGGGACGGCGAGGTACTGAAGCTTTCTTT. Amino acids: CAWSEGRRGTEAFF.

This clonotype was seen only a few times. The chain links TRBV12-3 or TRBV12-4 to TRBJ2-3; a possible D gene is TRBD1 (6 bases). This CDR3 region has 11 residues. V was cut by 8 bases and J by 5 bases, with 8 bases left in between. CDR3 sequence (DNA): TGTGCCAGCGGGACACAAGATACGCAGTATTTT. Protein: CASGTQDTQYF.

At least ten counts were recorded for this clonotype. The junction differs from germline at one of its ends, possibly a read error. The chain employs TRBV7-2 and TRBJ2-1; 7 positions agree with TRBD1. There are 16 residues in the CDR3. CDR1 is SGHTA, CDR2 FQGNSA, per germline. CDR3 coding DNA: TGTGCCAGCAGCCTAGCAGTAGGGGGCGCCTACAATGAGCAGTTCTTC. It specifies CASSLAVGGAYNEQFF.

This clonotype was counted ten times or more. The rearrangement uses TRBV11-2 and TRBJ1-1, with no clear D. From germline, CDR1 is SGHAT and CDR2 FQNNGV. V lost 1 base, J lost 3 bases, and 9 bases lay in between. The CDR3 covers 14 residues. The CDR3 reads CASSLGGADTEAFF. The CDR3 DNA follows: TGTGCCAGCAGCTTAGGGGGTGCCGACACTGAAGCTTTCTTT.

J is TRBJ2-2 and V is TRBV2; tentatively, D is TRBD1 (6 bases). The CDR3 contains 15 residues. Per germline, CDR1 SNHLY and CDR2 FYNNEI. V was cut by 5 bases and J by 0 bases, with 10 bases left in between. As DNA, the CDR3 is TGTGCCAGCAGTAGCACAGGGTCGAACACCGGGGAGCTGTTTTTT. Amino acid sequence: CASSSTGSNTGELFF. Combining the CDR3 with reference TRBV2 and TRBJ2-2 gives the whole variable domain EPEVTQTPSHQVTQMGQEVILRCVPISNHLYFYWYRQILGQKVEFLVSFYNNEISEKSEIFDDQFSVERPDGSNFTLKIRSTKLEDSAMYFCASSSTGSNTGELFFGEGSRLTVL.

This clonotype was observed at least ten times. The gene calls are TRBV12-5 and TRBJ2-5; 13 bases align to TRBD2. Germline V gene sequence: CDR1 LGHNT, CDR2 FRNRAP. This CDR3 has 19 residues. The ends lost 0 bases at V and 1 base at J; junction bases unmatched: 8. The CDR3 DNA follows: TGTGCTAGTGGTTTGGTGGGACTAGCGGGGCCGCACTTCCAAGAGACCCAGTACTTC. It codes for CASGLVGLAGPHFQETQYF.

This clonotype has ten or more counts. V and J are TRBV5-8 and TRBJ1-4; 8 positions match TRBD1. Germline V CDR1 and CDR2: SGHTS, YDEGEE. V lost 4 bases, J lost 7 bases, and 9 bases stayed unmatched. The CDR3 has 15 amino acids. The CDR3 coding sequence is TGTGCCAGCAGCCGGGGACAGGTCGGAATTGAAAAACTGTTTTTT. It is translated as CASSRGQVGIEKLFF. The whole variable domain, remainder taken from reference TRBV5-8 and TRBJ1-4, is EAGVTQSPTHLIKTRGQQATLRCSPISGHTSVYWYQQALGLGLQFLLWYDEGEERNRGNFPPRFSGRQFPNYSSELNVNALELEDSALYLCASSRGQVGIEKLFFGSGTQLSVL.

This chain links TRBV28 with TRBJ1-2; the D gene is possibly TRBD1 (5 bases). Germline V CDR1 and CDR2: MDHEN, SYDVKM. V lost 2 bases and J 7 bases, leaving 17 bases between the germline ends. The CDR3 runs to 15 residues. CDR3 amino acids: CASSLTRALDCGYTF. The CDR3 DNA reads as TGTGCCAGCAGTTTAACCAGGGCCTTGGACTGTGGCTACACCTTC.